This is a list of T cell receptor beta chains from one sample in a study of T cell responses to AZD1222 COVID-19 vaccine. The method was immunoSEQ multiplex PCR; TCRdb's version includes in-frame clones alone and lacks a portion of them. The sample has 150,000 or so clones, roughly 92% seen once. The starting material was peripheral blood, obtained on day 0 of AZD1222 vaccination. These receptors were taken from an adult in good health. The CDR3 runs from the conserved cysteine through the conserved F or W. Fields, in order: J gene, D gene, V gene, clone size, CDR3 protein, CDR3 DNA. D genes are given only for firm matches. Expanded clones get a size class; other rows say once, few or many, or leave the size out.

TRBJ2-2 . TRBV5-1 . CASSLEAGGTSGYTGELFF TGCGCCAGCAGCTTGGAGGCAGGGGGTACTAGCGGTTACACCGGGGAGCTGTTTTTT
TRBJ2-7 . TRBV24-1 . CATYPPTLRLEQYF TGTGCCACTTATCCCCCGACCCTCCGGCTCGAGCAGTACTTC
TRBJ2-1 . TRBV28 . CASSYRDNEQFF TGTGCCAGCAGTTATAGGGACAATGAGCAGTTCTTC
TRBJ1-2 . TRBV10-3 . CAISEGGGGNYGYTF TGTGCCATCAGTGAGGGGGGCGGAGGTAACTATGGCTACACCTTC
TRBJ2-1 . TRBV5-1 once CASSLEGFSKGEGFF TGCGCCAGCAGCTTGGAGGGTTTTAGTAAGGGTGAGGGGTTCTTC
TRBJ2-1 . TRBV6-5 . CASSPRRANEQFF TGTGCCAGCAGTCCCCGCCGAGCCAATGAGCAGTTCTTC
TRBJ2-5 TRBD1 TRBV5-5 once CASSLGQGQGEETQYF TGTGCCAGCAGCTTGGGCCAGGGACAGGGGGAAGAGACCCAGTACTTC
TRBJ2-2 TRBD2 TRBV19 . CASNGLAGGTGELFF TGTGCCAGTAACGGACTAGCGGGAGGGACCGGGGAGCTGTTTTTT
TRBJ2-3 . TRBV10-1 . CASSTQTRDTQYF TGCGCCAGCAGCACGCAGACTAGAGATACGCAGTATTTT
TRBJ2-5 . TRBV28 . CASSPQAQGQYQETQYF TGTGCCAGCAGCCCCCAGGCACAAGGACAATACCAAGAGACCCAGTACTTC
TRBJ2-7 TRBD1 TRBV3-1/TRBV3-2 . CASSHSDRGRPEQYF TGTGCCAGCAGCCATTCAGACAGGGGGCGGCCCGAGCAGTACTTC
TRBJ1-5 . TRBV19 . CASKDTGFQPQHF TGTGCCAGTAAAGACACAGGGTTCCAGCCCCAGCATTTT
TRBJ2-7 . TRBV10-2 . CASSGKHEQYF TGCGCCAGCAGCGGGAAACACGAGCAGTACTTC
TRBJ2-7 TRBD2 TRBV4-2 . CASSPQLAGGLGEQYF TGTGCCAGCAGCCCCCAGCTAGCGGGAGGGTTGGGCGAGCAGTACTTC
TRBJ2-5 TRBD1 TRBV11-2 . CASSRTGGQETQYF TGTGCCAGCAGCCGGACAGGAGGCCAAGAGACCCAGTACTTC
TRBJ2-6 . TRBV7-2 . CASSLWRSGANVLTF TGTGCCAGCAGCTTATGGCGGTCTGGGGCCAACGTCCTGACTTTC
TRBJ2-5 TRBD1 TRBV5-1 . CASSLDGTGQETQYF TGCGCCAGCAGCTTGGATGGGACAGGACAAGAGACCCAGTACTTC
TRBJ2-3 . TRBV3-1/TRBV3-2 once CASSQGLKDTQYF TGTGCCAGCAGCCAAGGACTGAAAGATACGCAGTATTTT